This entry describes one TCR beta chain. Its antigen is not identified. The CDR3 has 14 residues. The germline gives CDR1 SEHNR, CDR2 FQNEAQ (reference sequence). The V end lost 3 bases, the J end lost 0 bases, and 8 bases lay between the germline ends. This sample stems from a study of cytomegalovirus exposure and HLA in healthy donors. Study observations and caveats: Later on, a genetic analysis was performed. It linked a missense variant in DCLRE1C with V- and J-gene trimming of TCR beta. Later, an analysis showed that TCR beta chains associated with HLA were more clonally expanded than others that were equally common.

Vbeta (60) and Jbeta (13) primers were used in the PCR. Some clones are missing from TCRdb's copy, which holds only in-frame ones; the method was immunoSEQ multiplex PCR. The sample has around 120,000 clones; around two thirds are singletons. V usage is TRBV7-9 and J usage is TRBJ1-1; D perhaps matches TRBD1 (6 bases). The clonotype was recovered from a woman between 35 and 50 years old in good health and CMV-seropositive. Sequencing was done on a sample of PBMCs. In DNA form, the CDR3 reads TGTGCCAGCAGCTTCACAGGGTTGAACACTGAAGCTTTCTTT. As protein: CASSFTGLNTEAFF.